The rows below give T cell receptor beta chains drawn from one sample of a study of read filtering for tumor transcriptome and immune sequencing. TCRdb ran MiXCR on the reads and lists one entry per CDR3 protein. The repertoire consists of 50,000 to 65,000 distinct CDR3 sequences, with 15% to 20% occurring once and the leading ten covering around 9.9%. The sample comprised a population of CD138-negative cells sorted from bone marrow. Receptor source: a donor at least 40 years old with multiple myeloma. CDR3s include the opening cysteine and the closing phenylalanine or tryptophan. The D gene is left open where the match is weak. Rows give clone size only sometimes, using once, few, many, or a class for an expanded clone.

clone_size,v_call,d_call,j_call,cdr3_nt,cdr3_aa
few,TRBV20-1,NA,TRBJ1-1,TGCAGTGCTAGATCCGGACAGACGAACACTGAAGCTTTCTTT,CSARSGQTNTEAFF
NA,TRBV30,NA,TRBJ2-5,TGTGCCTGGAGTGTACGGGGTCTTGAGACCCAGTACTTC,CAWSVRGLETQYF
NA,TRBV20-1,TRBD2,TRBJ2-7,TGCAGTGCTAGATCCCCGCGGACTAGCGGGTCCTACGAGCAGTACTTC,CSARSPRTSGSYEQYF
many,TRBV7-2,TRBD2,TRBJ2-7,TGTGCCAGCAGCTTAAGGCCTAGCGGGGGGGCGGCAGCCTACGAGCAGTACTTC,CASSLRPSGGAAAYEQYF
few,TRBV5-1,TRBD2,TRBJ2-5,TGCGCCAGCAGCTTGTACGGCGGGAGGGCTCAAGAGACCCAGTACTTC,CASSLYGGRAQETQYF
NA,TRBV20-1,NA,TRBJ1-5,TGCAGTGCTAGAGTCCTCGGGACCTCCAATCAGCCCCAGCATTTT,CSARVLGTSNQPQHF
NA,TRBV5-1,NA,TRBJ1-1,TGCGCCAGCAGTCTAGACGTAAACGCTGAAGCTTTCTTT,CASSLDVNAEAFF
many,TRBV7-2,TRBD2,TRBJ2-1,TGTGCCAGCAGCTTAGCGCCCACAGCGGGAGCGAATGAGCAGTTCTTC,CASSLAPTAGANEQFF
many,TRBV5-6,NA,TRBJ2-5,TGTGCCAGCAGCCCCGGAGAAAGGGGTAGGGAGACCCAGTACTTC,CASSPGERGRETQYF
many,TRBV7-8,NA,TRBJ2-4,TGTGCCAGCAGCTTATTAATGAGGGTCGGGCTTGCCAAAAACATTCAGTACTTC,CASSLLMRVGLAKNIQYF
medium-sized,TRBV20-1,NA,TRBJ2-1,TGCAGTGCTAGCGGAGGTCGGTACAATGAGCAGTTCTTC,CSASGGRYNEQFF
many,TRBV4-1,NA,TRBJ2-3,TGCGCCAGCAGCCTGTCCCCCCAGGGAACCGATACGCAGTATTTT,CASSLSPQGTDTQYF
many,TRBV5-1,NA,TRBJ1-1,TGCGCCAGCAGCTCCTCGACAGGTCCCGCGAGGGCTTTCTTT,CASSSSTGPARAFF
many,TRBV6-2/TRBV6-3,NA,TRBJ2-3,TGTGCCAGCCTCAAGCGGGCCACAGATACGCAGTATTTT,CASLKRATDTQYF
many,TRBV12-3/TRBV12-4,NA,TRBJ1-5,TGTGCCAGCAGTCAGAGGGGGGACCCTTGGAGCAATCAGCCCCAGCATTTT,CASSQRGDPWSNQPQHF
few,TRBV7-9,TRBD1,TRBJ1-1,TGTGCCAGCAGCTTACACGACTGGCAGGGGGCGAGAACTGAAGCTTTCTTT,CASSLHDWQGARTEAFF
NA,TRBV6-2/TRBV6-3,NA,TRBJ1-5,TGTGCCAGCAGTTCGAATAGGGGGGGGCTGCAGCCCCAGCATTTT,CASSSNRGGLQPQHF
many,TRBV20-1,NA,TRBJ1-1,TGCAGTGCCCCCTATCCGCCTAACACTGAAGCTTTCTTT,CSAPYPPNTEAFF
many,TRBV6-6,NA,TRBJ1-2,TGTGCCAGCAGCAACACCTCTAACTATGGCTACACCTTC,CASSNTSNYGYTF
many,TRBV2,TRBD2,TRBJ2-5,TGTGCCAGCAGTGAACTAGCGGGAGCTCGAGAGACCCAGTACTTC,CASSELAGARETQYF
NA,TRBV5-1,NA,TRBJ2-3,TGCGCCAGCAGCTTGGGAAGGGCGGAAGCAGATACGCAGTATTTT,CASSLGRAEADTQYF
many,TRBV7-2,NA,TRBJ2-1,TGTGCCAGCAGCTACCGGGACTGGAGATTCTCCTACAATGAGCAGTTCTTC,CASSYRDWRFSYNEQFF
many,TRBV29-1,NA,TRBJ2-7,TGCAGCGTAAGAGGTCAGGACTTCTACGAGCAGTACTTC,CSVRGQDFYEQYF
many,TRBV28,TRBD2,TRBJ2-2,TGTGCCAGCAGTTCCTATAGCGGGAGTGCCGGGGAGCTGTTTTTT,CASSSYSGSAGELFF